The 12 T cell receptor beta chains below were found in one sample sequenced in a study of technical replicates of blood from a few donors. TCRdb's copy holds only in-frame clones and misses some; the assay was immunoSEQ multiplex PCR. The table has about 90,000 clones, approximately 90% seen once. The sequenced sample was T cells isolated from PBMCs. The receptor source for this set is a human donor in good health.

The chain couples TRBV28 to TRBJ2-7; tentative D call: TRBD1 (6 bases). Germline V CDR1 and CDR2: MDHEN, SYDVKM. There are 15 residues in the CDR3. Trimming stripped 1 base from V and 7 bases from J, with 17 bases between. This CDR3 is CASSLLGDTGLEQYF. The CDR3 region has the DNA TGTGCCAGCAGTTTATTGGGGGACACCGGATTGGAGCAGTACTTC.

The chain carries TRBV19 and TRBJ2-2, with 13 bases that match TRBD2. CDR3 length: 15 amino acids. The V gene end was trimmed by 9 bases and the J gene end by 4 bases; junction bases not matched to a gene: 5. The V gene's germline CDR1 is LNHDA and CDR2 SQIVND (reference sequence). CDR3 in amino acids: CASRTSGSITGELFF. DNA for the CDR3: TGTGCCAGCCGGACTAGCGGGAGTATCACCGGGGAGCTGTTTTTT.

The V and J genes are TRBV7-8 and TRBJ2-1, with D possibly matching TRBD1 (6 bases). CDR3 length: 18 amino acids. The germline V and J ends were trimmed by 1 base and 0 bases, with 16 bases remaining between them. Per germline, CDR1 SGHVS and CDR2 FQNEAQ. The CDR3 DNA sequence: TGTGCCAGCAGCTTAGATTACGACAGGAGACACTCCTACAATGAGCAGTTCTTC. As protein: CASSLDYDRRHSYNEQFF.

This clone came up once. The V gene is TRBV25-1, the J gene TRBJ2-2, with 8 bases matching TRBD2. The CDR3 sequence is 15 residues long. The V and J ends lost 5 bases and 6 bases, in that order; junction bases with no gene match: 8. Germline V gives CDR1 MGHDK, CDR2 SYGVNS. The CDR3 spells CASSKTAGVAGELFF. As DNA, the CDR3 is TGTGCCAGCAGTAAAACAGCGGGAGTGGCCGGGGAGCTGTTTTTT. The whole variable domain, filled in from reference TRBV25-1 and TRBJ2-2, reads EADIYQTPRYLVIGTGKKITLECSQTMGHDKMYWYQQDPGMELHLIHYSYGVNSTEKGDLSSESTVSRIRTEHFPLTLESARPSHTSQYLCASSKTAGVAGELFFGEGSRLTVL.

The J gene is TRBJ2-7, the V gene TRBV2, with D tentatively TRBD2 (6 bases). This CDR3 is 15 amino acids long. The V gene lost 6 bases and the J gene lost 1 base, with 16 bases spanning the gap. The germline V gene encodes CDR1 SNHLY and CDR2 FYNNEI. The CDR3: CASRGPRDLSYEQYF. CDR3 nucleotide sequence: TGTGCCAGCAGAGGACCGCGGGACTTATCCTACGAGCAGTACTTC.

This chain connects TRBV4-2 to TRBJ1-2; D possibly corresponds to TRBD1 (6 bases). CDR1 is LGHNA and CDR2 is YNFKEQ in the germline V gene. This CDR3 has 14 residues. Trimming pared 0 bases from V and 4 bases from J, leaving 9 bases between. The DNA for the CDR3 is TGTGCCAGCAGCCAAGATAGGACAGTCTATGGCTACACCTTC. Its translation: CASSQDRTVYGYTF.

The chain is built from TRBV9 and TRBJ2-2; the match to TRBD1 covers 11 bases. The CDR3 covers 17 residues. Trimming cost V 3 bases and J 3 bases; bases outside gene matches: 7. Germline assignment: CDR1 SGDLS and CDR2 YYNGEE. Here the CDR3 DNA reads TGTGCCAGCAGCGCCAGGACAGGGGGCATAGACACCGGGGAGCTGTTTTTT. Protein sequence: CASSARTGGIDTGELFF.

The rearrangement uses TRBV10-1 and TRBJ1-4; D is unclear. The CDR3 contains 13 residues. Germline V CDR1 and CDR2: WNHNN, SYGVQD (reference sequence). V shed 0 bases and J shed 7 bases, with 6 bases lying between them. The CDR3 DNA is TGCGCCAGCAGTGAGTCTCCTCGTGAAAAACTGTTTTTT. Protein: CASSESPREKLFF.

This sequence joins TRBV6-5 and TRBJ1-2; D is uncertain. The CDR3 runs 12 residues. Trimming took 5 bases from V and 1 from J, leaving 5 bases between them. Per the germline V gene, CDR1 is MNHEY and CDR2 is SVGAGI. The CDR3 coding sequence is TGTGCCAGCAGTCCCTTTAACTATGGCTACACCTTC. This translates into CASSPFNYGYTF.

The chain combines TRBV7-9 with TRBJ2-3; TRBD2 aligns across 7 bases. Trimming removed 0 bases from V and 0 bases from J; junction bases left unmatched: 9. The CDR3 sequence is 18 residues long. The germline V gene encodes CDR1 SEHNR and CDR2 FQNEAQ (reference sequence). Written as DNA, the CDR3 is TGTGCCAGCAGCTTAGCGGGGGGGTTCTCAGGGAGCACAGATACGCAGTATTTT. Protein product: CASSLAGGFSGSTDTQYF. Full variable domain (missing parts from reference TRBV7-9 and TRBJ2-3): DTGVSQNPRHKITKRGQNVTFRCDPISEHNRLYWYRQTLGQGPEFLTYFQNEAQLEKSRLLSDRFSAERPKGSFSTLEIQRTEQGDSAMYLCASSLAGGFSGSTDTQYFGPGTRLTVL.

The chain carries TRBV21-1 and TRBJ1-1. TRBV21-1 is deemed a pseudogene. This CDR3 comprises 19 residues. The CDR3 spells CASSSGWGGNLSKNTEAFF. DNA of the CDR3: TGTGCCAGCAGCAGTGGATGGGGGGGAAATTTGAGTAAGAACACTGAAGCTTTCTTT.

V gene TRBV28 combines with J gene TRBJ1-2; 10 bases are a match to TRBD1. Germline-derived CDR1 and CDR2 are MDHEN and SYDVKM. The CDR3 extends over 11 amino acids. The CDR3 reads CAAGQGYGYTF. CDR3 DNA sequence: TGTGCTGCGGGACAGGGGTATGGCTACACCTTC.